Presented here are 23 T cell receptor beta chains from one specimen sequenced in a study of shared clonotypes between healthy human individuals. Terminally differentiated effector memory CD45RA+ cells were left out of the naive CD8 fraction, which was CD45RO-negative and positively selected for CCR7. Method: immunoSEQ multiplex PCR; TCRdb's copy keeps in-frame clones and lacks some. The data hold hundreds of thousands of clones, with roughly 96% observed a single time. Sequencing was carried out using naive CD8+ T cells sorted from blood. The receptors were sampled from a woman aged 25 to 39 in good health.

The chain joins TRBV7-8 to TRBJ2-6; TRBD1 matches at 8 bases. Germline CDR1 is SGHVS and CDR2 is FQNEAQ. The CDR3 extends over 18 amino acids. Germline trimming cut 1 base from V and 1 base from J; bases unmatched to any gene: 6. Here the CDR3 reads CASSLGAGGASGANVLTF. In DNA, the CDR3 is TGTGCCAGCAGCTTAGGTGCAGGGGGCGCTTCTGGGGCCAACGTCCTGACTTTC.

The rearrangement joins TRBV30 to TRBJ2-1; 8 bases are shared with TRBD2. The CDR3 totals 17 residues. V was pared by 0 bases and J by 4 bases, with 11 bases of the junction left unmatched. Germline assignment: CDR1 GTSNPN and CDR2 SVGIG (reference sequence). The CDR3 DNA follows: TGTGCCTGGAGTGTACACAGTTCTAGCGGGTTTTACAATGAGCAGTTCTTC. Protein: CAWSVHSSSGFYNEQFF.

The rearrangement links TRBV19 to TRBJ2-3, with a weak D call TRBD2 (5 bases). Trimming removed 6 bases from V and 0 bases from J, with 16 bases in between. Germline V gives CDR1 LNHDA, CDR2 SQIVND (reference sequence). The CDR3 runs 16 residues. CDR3 in amino acids: CASRIGAEYSTDTQYF. DNA for the CDR3: TGTGCCAGTAGGATTGGAGCGGAATATAGCACAGATACGCAGTATTTT.

This chain links TRBV10-1 with TRBJ2-1; 9 bases fit TRBD1. CDR1 and CDR2 from the germline V gene are WNHNN and SYGVQD (reference sequence). The ends lost 3 bases at V and 8 bases at J; junction bases unmatched: 8. The length of the CDR3 is 15 residues. DNA for the CDR3: TGCGCCAGCAGTGATGGCGGGACAGGGACTGATGAGCAGTTCTTC. It specifies CASSDGGTGTDEQFF.

The J gene is TRBJ2-2, the V gene TRBV19; no reliable D call. Germline CDR1 LNHDA, CDR2 SQIVND (reference sequence). This CDR3 has 13 residues. Trimming removed 2 bases at V and 6 bases at J, with 7 bases between. The CDR3 sequence: CASSIMRPGELFF. DNA of the CDR3: TGTGCCAGTAGTATAATGAGGCCCGGGGAGCTGTTTTTT.

The V and J genes are TRBV29-1 and TRBJ2-2; 7 positions match TRBD1. The germline V gene has CDR1 SQVTM and CDR2 ANQGSEA. This CDR3 comprises 16 residues. Trimming at V came to 2 bases and at J to 1 base, leaving 7 bases not matched to a gene. CDR3 region: CSVEWRAGGNTGELFF. The CDR3 coding sequence is TGCAGCGTTGAATGGCGGGCAGGGGGGAACACCGGGGAGCTGTTTTTT.

The chain links TRBV28 to TRBJ1-3; possibly TRBD1 for D (6 bases). The CDR3 runs to 17 residues. With 10 bases removed from V and 4 bases from J, the gap between germline ends came to 26 bases. The germline gives CDR1 MDHEN, CDR2 SYDVKM. CDR3 region: CAIPPGPRSGAGNTIYF. In DNA form, the CDR3 reads TGTGCCATCCCACCGGGACCGCGCTCGGGGGCGGGAAACACCATATATTTT.

The chain carries TRBV27 and TRBJ1-2; no clear D gene. The CDR3 covers 15 residues. Per the germline V gene, CDR1 is MNHEY and CDR2 is SMNVEV (reference sequence). Trimming removed 2 bases from V and 4 bases from J, with 14 bases in between. CDR3 nucleotides: TGTGCCAGCAGTTTACACTTAGAGGGAGTCTATGGCTACACCTTC. Its translation: CASSLHLEGVYGYTF.

The rearrangement joins TRBV11-2 to TRBJ2-7; D gene uncertain. V was clipped by 4 bases and J by 3 bases, with 13 bases between them. Per the germline V gene, CDR1 is SGHAT and CDR2 is FQNNGV. The length of the CDR3 is 14 residues. The CDR3 here is CASSWAGANYEQYF. The CDR3 DNA reads TGTGCCAGCAGCTGGGCCGGTGCTAACTACGAGCAGTACTTC.

This clone appeared once. The chain links TRBV10-1 to TRBJ2-7; D is uncertain. CDR3 length: 14 residues. From germline, CDR1 is WNHNN and CDR2 SYGVQD (reference sequence). Trimming cost V 2 bases and J 2 bases, with 10 bases left between them. The DNA of the CDR3 is TGCGCCAGCAGTGAGCCGGCTACCCCCTACGAGCAGTACTTC. This sequence encodes CASSEPATPYEQYF.

This chain connects TRBV7-9 to TRBJ2-5; a possible D gene is TRBD2 (6 bases). Germline V CDR1 and CDR2: SEHNR, FQNEAQ (reference sequence). V was clipped by 6 bases and J by 5 bases, with 22 bases between them. This CDR3 has 16 amino acids. CDR3 sequence: CASRKHWGERKETQYF. The CDR3 nucleotides read TGTGCCAGCAGAAAACACTGGGGGGAACGGAAGGAGACCCAGTACTTC.

This clone was seen just once. This chain connects TRBV7-9 to TRBJ2-7; possible D gene TRBD2, 7 bases. CDR1 and CDR2 from the germline V gene are SEHNR and FQNEAQ (reference sequence). This CDR3 spans 12 amino acids. The V end was cut by 8 bases, the J end by 2 bases, with 10 bases between. The CDR3 DNA is TGTGCCAGCCGGGGGGCCGCCTACGAGCAGTACTTC. This sequence encodes CASRGAAYEQYF.

The chain joins TRBV7-6 to TRBJ1-5, with 12 bases identical to TRBD1. CDR1 is SGHVS and CDR2 is FNYEAQ in the germline V gene. The CDR3 sequence is 15 residues long. Trimming took 7 bases from V and 5 from J; bases not matched to a gene: 6. The CDR3 spells CASTLGTGGHQPQHF. The CDR3 nucleotides read TGTGCCAGCACCTTGGGGACAGGGGGCCATCAGCCCCAGCATTTT.

The chain employs TRBV2 and TRBJ2-1; D call uncertain. Trimming stripped 6 bases from V and 8 bases from J, with 11 bases between. Looked up from germline, CDR1 is SNHLY and CDR2 is FYNNEI. CDR3 length equals 12 residues. In DNA form, the CDR3 reads TGTGCCAGCAGAGCGCTAAACGATGAGCAGTTCTTC. Translating gives CASRALNDEQFF.

This sequence joins TRBV4-2 and TRBJ1-3; D uncertain. Trimming removed 4 bases at V and 0 bases at J, with 22 bases between. CDR1 and CDR2 from the germline V gene are LGHNA and YNFKEQ. This CDR3 is built from 19 residues. The CDR3 loop is CASSLQPAVSTSSGNTIYF. The CDR3 coding sequence is TGTGCCAGCAGCCTTCAACCGGCGGTTTCAACTTCCTCTGGAAACACCATATATTTT.

V is TRBV27 and J is TRBJ1-5; 11 bases line up with TRBD1. The J segment lost 7 bases and the V segment lost 5 bases, leaving 10 bases of the junction unmatched. In germline, CDR1 is MNHEY, CDR2 SMNVEV (reference sequence). The CDR3 extends over 16 amino acids. In nucleotides, the CDR3 is TGTGCCAGCAGTCCATTCGGTCGGGACAGGGGGCAGCCCCAGCATTTT. Translated, it gives CASSPFGRDRGQPQHF.

This sequence joins TRBV19 and TRBJ1-5; 7 nucleotides match TRBD1. V shed 6 bases and J 5 bases; nucleotides not matched to a gene: 13. CDR1 LNHDA and CDR2 SQIVND come from the germline V gene (reference sequence). This CDR3 contains 16 residues. The CDR3 coding sequence is TGTGCCAGTAGCATTGACAGGGAAGGGTATGATCAGCCCCAGCATTTT. It is translated as CASSIDREGYDQPQHF.

The chain couples TRBV7-9 to TRBJ2-5; D is perhaps TRBD2 (6 bases). V gave up 6 bases and J gave up 4 bases, with 21 bases separating them. This CDR3 has 16 residues. Germline CDR1 is SEHNR and CDR2 is FQNEAQ (reference sequence). The CDR3 reads CASRNPSGEAGETQYF. CDR3 nucleotide sequence: TGTGCCAGCAGGAACCCTAGTGGGGAGGCAGGAGAGACCCAGTACTTC.

CDR3 protein: CASSGQGEAFF. CDR3 nucleotides: TGCGCCAGCAGCGGGCAGGGTGAAGCTTTCTTT. V gene TRBV5-1 combines with J gene TRBJ1-1, with D perhaps TRBD1 (5 bases). Germline-derived CDR1 and CDR2 are SGHRS and YFSETQ. CDR3 length equals 11 residues. Trimming took 4 bases from V and 7 from J, leaving 8 bases between them.

This rearrangement joins TRBV27 to TRBJ2-7; 11 positions match TRBD2. Unmatched junction bases numbered 9, after V lost 6 bases and J lost 2 bases. CDR3 length equals 16 residues. Per the germline V gene, CDR1 is MNHEY and CDR2 is SMNVEV (reference sequence). CDR3 loop: CASSFTSGSLTYEQYF. As DNA, the CDR3 is TGTGCCAGCAGCTTTACTAGCGGGAGCCTTACCTACGAGCAGTACTTC.

V gene TRBV27 combines with J gene TRBJ2-1; perhaps TRBD2 as D (7 bases). The germline V gene has CDR1 MNHEY and CDR2 SMNVEV (reference sequence). CDR3 length: 15 amino acids. Trimming removed 3 bases at V and 8 bases at J, with 17 bases between. Here the CDR3 reads CASSFQGTIFYEQFF. The CDR3 DNA reads as TGTGCCAGCAGTTTTCAGGGGACTATTTTCTATGAGCAGTTCTTC.

V and J are TRBV5-4 and TRBJ1-3, with a possible D match to TRBD1 (5 bases). V lost 4 bases to trimming and J lost 8 bases, with 13 bases between them. Germline V CDR1 and CDR2: SGHNT, YYREEE (reference sequence). The CDR3 has 13 amino acids. CDR3 sequence: CASSPPEGDTIYF. In DNA form, the CDR3 reads TGTGCCAGCAGCCCACCGGAAGGGGACACCATATATTTT.

The CDR3 bases are TGTGCCAGCAGTTACGCTAGCGGGAACGGGGAGCTGTTTTTT. Translation: CASSYASGNGELFF. This chain links TRBV6-5 with TRBJ2-2; 9 nucleotides agree with TRBD2. This CDR3 is built from 14 residues. The germline CDR1 and CDR2 sequences are MNHEY and SVGAGI. Trimming removed 2 bases from V and 7 bases from J; junction bases left unmatched: 2.